This TCR beta chain was sequenced in a study of blood T cell repertoires in COVID-19. For the study at large: The samples span acute and convalescent COVID-19 from the United States, Italy and Spain. In each case, the material was cDNA or gDNA derived from T cells, B-cell-depleted T cells, or PBMCs.

Authors' processing steps: From reference gene primer amplification, estimates of nucleated cell counts were derived. Produced via immunoSEQ multiplex PCR; TCRdb's table is partial and in-frame only. That table gives V, J and clone size, and the DNA gave D and trimming. The repertoire holds 75,000 to 85,000 clones, with just over 85% as singletons. The sample holds one count of this clone. Germline CDR1 KGHDR, CDR2 SFDVKD. Trimming removed 4 bases from V and 7 bases from J; junction bases left unmatched: 14. The CDR3 covers 16 residues. Sequenced sample: peripheral blood. The receptor comes from a human donor in a cohort sampled during active COVID-19. The rearrangement joins TRBV24-1 to TRBJ1-2; 7 bases match TRBD1. The DNA of the CDR3 is TGTGCCACCAGTGACAAACACCGGACAGGAGAAAGTGGCTACACCTTC. Amino acid sequence: CATSDKHRTGESGYTF.